What follows is one T cell receptor beta chain and its context. Its specificity is not known. TCRdb reprocessed the reads with MiXCR, giving one entry per CDR3 protein. The sample lists 450,000 to 550,000 distinct CDR3 sequences; approximately 15% were seen once. This sample was included in a study of T cell repertoires in cytomegalovirus infection. Study-wide points: Pooled public TCR beta family frequency picked out CMV carriers with the relevant HLA.

This CDR3 region has 15 residues. Per germline, CDR1 SEHNR and CDR2 FQNEAQ (reference sequence). The J segment lost 2 bases and the V segment lost 5 bases, leaving 7 bases of the junction unmatched. V gene TRBV7-9 combines with J gene TRBJ2-3; TRBD2 matches at 7 bases. This clonotype was obtained from a human donor in good health (CMV status not recorded). Some clones in this sample may be carry-over from other donors' samples. The source material was CD8+ T cells from PBMCs. CDR3 in DNA: TGTGCCAGCAGCCACCGGGACTATGCCACAGATACGCAGTATTTT. Its translation is CASSHRDYATDTQYF.